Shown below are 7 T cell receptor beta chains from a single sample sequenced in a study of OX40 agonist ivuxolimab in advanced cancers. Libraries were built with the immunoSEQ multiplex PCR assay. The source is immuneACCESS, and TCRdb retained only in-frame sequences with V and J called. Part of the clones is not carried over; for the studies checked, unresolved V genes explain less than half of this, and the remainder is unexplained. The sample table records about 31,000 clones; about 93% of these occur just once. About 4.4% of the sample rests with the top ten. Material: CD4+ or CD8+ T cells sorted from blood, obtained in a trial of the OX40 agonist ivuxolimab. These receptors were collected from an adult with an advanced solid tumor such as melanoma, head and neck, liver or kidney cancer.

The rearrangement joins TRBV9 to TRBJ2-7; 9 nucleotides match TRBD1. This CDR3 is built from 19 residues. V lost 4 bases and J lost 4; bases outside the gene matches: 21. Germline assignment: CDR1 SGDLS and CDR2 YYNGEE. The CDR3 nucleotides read TGTGCCAGCAGCCCCGAAAGCGTTGGGGACAGGGAAACTTCTTACGAGCAGTACGTC. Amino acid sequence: CASSPESVGDRETSYEQYV.

DNA for the CDR3: TGTGCCAGCAGTTCCGGGGCAGCCTACAATGAGCAGTTCTTC. This sequence encodes CASSSGAAYNEQFF. The rearrangement joins TRBV27 to TRBJ2-1; possibly TRBD1 or TRBD2 for D (5 bases each). With 4 bases removed from V and 2 bases from J, the gap between germline ends came to 9 bases. This CDR3 has 14 residues. CDR1 and CDR2 (germline): MNHEY, SMNVEV (reference sequence).

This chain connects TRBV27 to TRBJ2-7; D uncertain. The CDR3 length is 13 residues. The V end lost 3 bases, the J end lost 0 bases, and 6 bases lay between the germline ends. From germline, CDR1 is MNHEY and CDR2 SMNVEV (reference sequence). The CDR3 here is CASSFSPSYEQYF. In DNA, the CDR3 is TGTGCCAGCAGTTTTTCGCCCTCCTACGAGCAGTACTTC.

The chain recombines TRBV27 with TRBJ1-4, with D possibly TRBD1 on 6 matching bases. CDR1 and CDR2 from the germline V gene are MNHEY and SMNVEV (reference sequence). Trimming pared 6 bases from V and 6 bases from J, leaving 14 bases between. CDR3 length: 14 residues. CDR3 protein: CASSPRSGDEKLFF. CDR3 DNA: TGTGCCAGCAGCCCCCGCTCAGGGGATGAAAAACTGTTTTTT. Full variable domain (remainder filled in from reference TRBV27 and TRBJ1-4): EAQVTQNPRYLITVTGKKLTVTCSQNMNHEYMSWYRQDPGLGLRQIYYSMNVEVTDKGDVPEGYKVSRKEKRNFPLILESPSPNQTSLYFCASSPRSGDEKLFFGSGTQLSVL.

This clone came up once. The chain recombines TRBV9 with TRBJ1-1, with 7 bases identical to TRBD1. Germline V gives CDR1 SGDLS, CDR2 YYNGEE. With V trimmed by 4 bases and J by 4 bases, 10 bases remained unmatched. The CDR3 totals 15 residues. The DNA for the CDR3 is TGTGCCAGCAGCACCCGGACAGGTGAGTTCACTGAAGCTTTCTTT. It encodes CASSTRTGEFTEAFF.

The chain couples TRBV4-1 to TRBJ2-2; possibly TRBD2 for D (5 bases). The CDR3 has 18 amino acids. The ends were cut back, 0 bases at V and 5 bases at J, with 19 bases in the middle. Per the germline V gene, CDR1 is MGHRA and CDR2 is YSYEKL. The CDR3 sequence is CASSQELIGRVWTGELFF. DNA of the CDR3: TGCGCCAGCAGCCAAGAGTTAATAGGGCGGGTATGGACCGGGGAGCTGTTTTTT.

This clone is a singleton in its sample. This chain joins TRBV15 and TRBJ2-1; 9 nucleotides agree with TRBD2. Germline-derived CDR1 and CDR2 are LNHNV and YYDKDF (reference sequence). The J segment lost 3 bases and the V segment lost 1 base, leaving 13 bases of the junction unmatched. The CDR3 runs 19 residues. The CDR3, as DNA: TGTGCCACCAGCAGAGGCCCCCTCGGAACTAGCGGGCTCTACAATGAGCAGTTCTTC. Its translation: CATSRGPLGTSGLYNEQFF.